This TCR beta chain comes out of a study of T cells expressing NK-cell markers (dated by TCRdb to 2018 to 2021). About the study as a whole: In sorted CD3+CD56+NKG2C+, CD3+CD56+NKG2C- and CD3+CD56-NKG2C+ T-cell subsets from 7 or 8 donors, TCR beta-chain repertoires were profiled. Among the eight sequenced donors, seven were HCMV-seropositive and one was HCMV-seronegative. All eight donors whose samples were sequenced were randomly selected healthy volunteers, three of them men and five women. Sequencing of the libraries produced 2 x 150 bp reads on Illumina HiSeq 2000/2500, MiSeq or NextSeq. Points the paper makes about the study in general: Those dominant clonotypes were again the most abundant among CD3+CD56-NKG2C+ cells in a handful of donors, at about 25-65%. It remained unclear whether the expanded NKG2C-expressing T cell clones were specific for HCMV antigens. In about six donors, the dominant CD3+CD56+NKG2C+ clonotypes were found to rank among the top 10 CD8+ clonotypes and to make up roughly 1.0-7.5% of CD8+ T cells.

HCMV-specific IgG was detected in serum with a commercial ELISA kit to determine HCMV serostatus. Peripheral blood mononuclear cells were isolated from blood by Ficoll density gradient centrifugation. TCRdb shows the sequencer as Illumina HiSeq 2000. TCR beta cDNA libraries were prepared using 5'RACE template switching, which introduced a universal primer site and unique molecular identifiers. Synthesis of cDNA was primed from the TCR beta constant segment and was followed by two consecutive PCR amplification steps. Per the source publication's procedure: MIGEC was used to demultiplex reads and group reads by UMI, and MiTCR was used to assemble and quantify clonotypes. To remove erroneous sequences, TCR cDNA sequences were retained only when supported by two or more reads. Downstream repertoire analysis used the tcR package, and clonotypes were matched across fractions by CDR3 nucleotide sequence plus V segment. VDJmatch was used to annotate antigen specificity against VDJdb, with one amino acid substitution allowed in CDR3. TCRdb reprocessed the reads and provides one entry for every CDR3 protein sequence; no DNA is given. TCRdb, rather than the study authors, made the V and J calls. The record for this sample contains 130,000 to 150,000 distinct CDR3 sequences. 9% to 15% of the sample goes to the ten largest clones.

The germline V gene (reference sequence) specifies GTSNPN as CDR1 and SVGIG as CDR2. The cysteine opens and the phenylalanine closes a CDR3 of 14 amino acids. The coding DNA is unavailable. Concerning this clonotype: The antigen it binds to is not known.

Recombination linked TRBV30 to TRBJ1-6; TCRdb's D call, TRBD1, is unchecked because there is no DNA. The TCR sequence derives from a man aged 18 to 30 in good health. Donor details come from another sample of the same person, matched by shared clones. The specimen was blood T cells: a sorted CD56 or NKG2C T cell subset, CD4+ or CD8+ T cells, or bulk PBMC T cells (not recorded which). The CDR3 here reads CAWDPGQGDSPLHF.